The 10 T cell receptor beta chains in this list originate from one sample, sequenced in a study of blood T cell repertoires in COVID-19. Libraries were prepared by immunoSEQ multiplex PCR; TCRdb keeps only in-frame clonotypes and omits some of them. Of some 100,000 clones listed, approximately 84% are singletons. Sequencing was performed on peripheral blood. The receptors come from a man aged 30 to 45 in a cohort sampled during active COVID-19.

V is TRBV5-6 and J is TRBJ1-1; D gene unclear. The CDR3 spans 14 residues. The germline gives CDR1 SGHDT, CDR2 YYEEEE. With 0 bases removed from V and 1 base from J, the gap between germline ends came to 7 bases. The CDR3 reads CASSLGGRNTEAFF. CDR3 in DNA: TGTGCCAGCAGCTTGGGAGGGAGGAACACTGAAGCTTTCTTT.

The rearrangement uses TRBV9 and TRBJ1-4; D gene uncertain. The V gene lost 4 bases and the J gene lost 7 bases, with 17 bases spanning the gap. The CDR3 sequence is 15 residues long. Germline loops: CDR1 SGDLS, CDR2 YYNGEE. The CDR3 DNA reads as TGTGCCAGCAGCCCCGACACTTGGGGAGGTGAAAAACTGTTTTTT. Protein sequence: CASSPDTWGGEKLFF.

The rearrangement links TRBV6-4 to TRBJ1-1; 8 bases match TRBD1. Trimming at V came to 6 bases and at J to 6 bases, leaving 6 bases not matched to a gene. Germline V gene lookup returns CDR1 MRHNA and CDR2 SNTAGT. CDR3 length: 13 residues. The CDR3 DNA follows: TGTGCCAGCAGAGAGGACAGGGAAGCTGAAGCTTTCTTT. This codes for CASREDREAEAFF.

The gene calls are TRBV10-3 and TRBJ2-7; 9 nucleotides match TRBD1. Germline V gives CDR1 ENHRY, CDR2 SYGVKD. The CDR3 is made up of 14 amino acids. Trimming cost V 6 bases and J 1 base; bases outside gene matches: 4. Written as DNA, the CDR3 is TGTGCCATCAGCTCCGGGACAGGGTCCTACGAGCAGTACTTC. Encoded protein: CAISSGTGSYEQYF.

This rearrangement joins TRBV18 to TRBJ1-1; 8 bases fit TRBD1. This CDR3 region has 16 residues. The ends lost 1 base at V and 1 base at J; junction bases unmatched: 5. Germline CDR1 KGHSH, CDR2 LQKENI. In nucleotides, the CDR3 is TGTGCCAGCTCACCACGCAGGGGGCCCTCGAACACTGAAGCTTTCTTT. Translation: CASSPRRGPSNTEAFF.

The J gene is TRBJ1-2, the V gene TRBV29-1; TRBD1 agrees at 9 bases. J was trimmed by 4 bases and V by 4 bases; bases with no gene match: 4. Germline CDR1 and CDR2: SQVTM and ANQGSEA. The CDR3 covers 13 residues. CDR3 sequence: CSVVPGQGYGYTF. In DNA form, the CDR3 reads TGCAGCGTTGTTCCGGGACAGGGCTATGGCTACACCTTC.

V usage is TRBV9 and J usage is TRBJ1-3, with no clear D. CDR3 length: 15 amino acids. Germline CDR1 and CDR2: SGDLS and YYNGEE. V lost 3 bases, J lost 2 bases, and 12 bases lay in between. The chain's CDR3 is CASSAQTSPGNTIYF. CDR3 in DNA: TGTGCCAGCAGCGCACAGACGTCCCCTGGAAACACCATATATTTT.

The genes are TRBV7-2 and TRBJ2-7; the match to TRBD1 covers 10 bases. V trimming: 1 base; J trimming: 2 bases; junction bases outside the gene matches: 2. The CDR3 totals 15 residues. The germline CDR1 and CDR2 sequences are SGHTA and FQGNSA. The CDR3 region has the DNA TGTGCCAGCAGCTTAGTGGGACAGGGGCCCTACGAGCAGTACTTC. Protein sequence: CASSLVGQGPYEQYF.

V gene TRBV12-5 combines with J gene TRBJ1-2, with 7 bases fitting TRBD1. Germline loops: CDR1 LGHNT, CDR2 FRNRAP. V was pared by 6 bases and J by 8 bases, with 3 bases of the junction left unmatched. The CDR3 loop spans 11 amino acids. DNA for the CDR3: TGTGCTAGTGGGACAGGGAACGGCTACACCTTC. Its translation: CASGTGNGYTF.

The V call is TRBV19, the J call TRBJ2-1, with D tentatively TRBD1 (6 bases). V shed 5 bases and J shed 12 bases, with 11 bases lying between them. The CDR3 totals 11 residues. CDR1 and CDR2 (germline): LNHDA, SQIVND (reference sequence). The CDR3 DNA follows: TGTGCCAGTAGTGGGGGCGTCGTGCAGTTCTTC. It yields the protein CASSGGVVQFF.